These 26 T cell receptor beta chains were all obtained from the same sample, sequenced in a study of regulatory T cells in long-lasting Graves disease listed by TCRdb under 2021. The time point label on this specimen signifies: newly diagnosed GD, antithyroid drugs for less than 3 months. For both TCR sequencing and RNA sequencing, RNA was extracted from PBMCs in TRIzol. Libraries were built with multiplex PCR. TCRdb records Illumina HiSeq 4000 as the sequencer. To build TCR beta libraries, CDR3 regions were amplified by Arm-PCR using iRepertoire HTBI primers. TCRdb reworked the public reads: Q25 trimming with fastp, MiXCR clone assembly, productive beta chains retained. Entries that share a CDR3 protein sequence are merged under the most common genes and DNA. The sample profile shows 350,000 to 500,000 distinct CDR3 sequences; about 16% of them were found once. Over 8.5% of the sample is in the top ten clones.

These data are also associated with another study on T cells in Graves' hyperthyroidism and ophthalmopathy.

Sequences were derived from peripheral blood mononuclear cells (PBMCs), sampled at new diagnosis, from a patient treated with antithyroid drugs. The receptors come from a young woman with Graves disease. Donor details come from another sample of the same person, matched by shared clones.

At least ten counts were recorded for this clonotype. This sequence joins TRBV3-1 and TRBJ2-7, with TRBD1 as a possible D gene (6 bases). The V end was cut by 5 bases, the J end by 5 bases, with 10 bases between. This CDR3 region has 12 residues. Per germline, CDR1 LGHDT and CDR2 YNNKEL (reference sequence). The CDR3 loop is CASSKDSNEQYF. For the CDR3, the DNA is TGTGCCAGCAGCAAGGACAGCAACGAGCAGTACTTC.

V usage is TRBV20-1 and J usage is TRBJ2-7; D is ambiguous. The CDR3 runs to 12 residues. Germline CDR1 is DFQATT and CDR2 is SNEGSKA (reference sequence). V lost 3 bases to trimming and J lost 3 bases, with 9 bases between them. The CDR3 region is CSASGYFYEQYF. The CDR3 DNA sequence: TGCAGTGCTAGCGGGTACTTCTACGAGCAGTACTTC.

There are many counts of this clonotype. The chain carries TRBV2 and TRBJ2-7; 9 positions match TRBD2. CDR1 and CDR2 (germline): SNHLY, FYNNEI. The V segment lost 3 bases and the J segment 4 bases; nucleotides outside the gene matches: 7. CDR3 length: 15 amino acids. The CDR3 DNA follows: TGTGCCAGCAGTGAGGCCGGCGGGAGGGCATACGAGCAGTACTTC. It codes for CASSEAGGRAYEQYF.

This clonotype was detected many times. The chain links TRBV11-2 to TRBJ1-1; no firm D call. CDR3 length: 12 amino acids. V was trimmed by 7 bases and J by 2 bases, leaving 8 bases between them. Germline values: CDR1 SGHAT, CDR2 FQNNGV. Here the CDR3 DNA reads TGTGCCAGCACGACGACTAACACTGAAGCTTTCTTT. Translation: CASTTTNTEAFF.

This chain links TRBV24-1 with TRBJ2-3, with 14 bases lining up with TRBD2. The CDR3 covers 18 residues. Germline loops: CDR1 KGHDR, CDR2 SFDVKD. V lost 3 bases, J lost 4 bases, and 8 bases stayed unmatched. The CDR3 region has the DNA TGTGCCACCAGTGATCCCCGGACTAGCGGGAGGCCGTCAGATACGCAGTATTTT. Its protein product is CATSDPRTSGRPSDTQYF.

Of note for this clonotype: Given a much more abundant clone one base away, this may be a read error. The rearrangement links TRBV18 to TRBJ2-1, with a possible D match to TRBD2 (6 bases). The germline V gene encodes CDR1 KGHSH and CDR2 LQKENI. Between the trimmed V and J ends, which lost 0 bases and 7 bases, there was a span of 19 bases. The CDR3 runs 17 residues. The CDR3 loop is CASSPPIADVPENEQFF. CDR3 nucleotide sequence: TGTGCCAGCTCACCACCCATAGCGGACGTCCCAGAAAATGAGCAGTTCTTC.

As regards this clonotype: It may be a read error: a sequence one base away is much more abundant. V is TRBV3-1 and J is TRBJ1-2; weak D call: TRBD1 (5 bases). Trimming took off 1 base at V and 2 bases at J, with 8 bases between the two ends. Germline CDR1 LGHDT, CDR2 YNNKEL (reference sequence). This CDR3 comprises 14 residues. CDR3 amino acids: CASSQAQGNYGYTF. DNA for the CDR3: TGTGCCAGCAGCCAAGCTCAGGGAAACTATGGCTACACCTTC. Complete variable domain (other parts from reference TRBV3-1 and TRBJ1-2): DTAVSQTPKYLVTQMGNDKSIKCEQNLGHDTMYWYKQDSKKFLKIMFSYNNKELIINETVPNRFSPKSPDKAHLNLHINSLELGDSAVYFCASSQAQGNYGYTFGSGTRLTVV.

This clonotype has a handful of counts. V usage is TRBV2 and J usage is TRBJ1-6, with 9 bases that match TRBD1. The junction had 2 bases not matched to a gene; V was cut back by 5 bases and J by 0 bases. The CDR3 runs 16 residues. CDR1 SNHLY and CDR2 FYNNEI come from the germline V gene. In nucleotides, the CDR3 is TGTGCCAGCAGTTCACAGGGGGCCTCCTATAATTCACCCCTCCACTTT. Translated: CASSSQGASYNSPLHF.

This clonotype was counted many times. V gene TRBV12-3 or TRBV12-4 combines with J gene TRBJ2-7; possibly TRBD2 for D (6 bases). This CDR3 comprises 12 residues. Trimming removed 3 bases at V and 11 bases at J, with 14 bases between. Written as DNA, the CDR3 is TGTGCCAGCAGTTTCGGCAGGACGGGGGAGTACTTC. This encodes CASSFGRTGEYF.

This clonotype was recorded many times. The chain joins TRBV2 to TRBJ2-7; a possible D gene is TRBD2 (5 bases). V was clipped by 3 bases and J by 2 bases, with 11 bases between them. The CDR3 spans 14 residues. Germline CDR1 reads SNHLY; CDR2 reads FYNNEI. The CDR3 DNA is TGTGCCAGCAGTGACCCGGGAACCCCCTACGAGCAGTACTTC. It is translated as CASSDPGTPYEQYF.

This clonotype was seen many times. J is TRBJ2-7 and V is TRBV2, with TRBD2 identical over 12 bases. From germline, CDR1 is SNHLY and CDR2 FYNNEI. The CDR3 totals 14 residues. Germline trimming cut 2 bases from V and 6 bases from J; bases unmatched to any gene: 2. CDR3 bases: TGTGCCAGCAGTGAACTAGCGGGAGGGCTCGAGCAGTACTTC. Translated, it gives CASSELAGGLEQYF.

There are many counts of this clonotype. The chain has TRBV28 and TRBJ1-1; 7 nucleotides line up with TRBD1. V lost 5 bases, J lost 1 base, and 7 bases stayed unmatched. The V gene's germline CDR1 is MDHEN and CDR2 SYDVKM. This CDR3 comprises 15 residues. The DNA for the CDR3 is TGTGCCAGCAGTACCCGGACAGGATGGAACACTGAAGCTTTCTTT. This sequence encodes CASSTRTGWNTEAFF.

This clonotype was found many times. The chain links TRBV12-3 or TRBV12-4 to TRBJ2-5; D possibly corresponds to TRBD2 (6 bases). Deletions cut 7 bases from V and 5 bases from J, with 14 bases between. The CDR3 extends over 13 amino acids. CDR3 coding DNA: TGTGCCAGCACCCCGACTAGTTGGGAGACCCAGTACTTC. Its protein is CASTPTSWETQYF.

In its sample, this clonotype was seen many times. The chain carries TRBV12-3 or TRBV12-4 and TRBJ2-3, with D hard to call. The CDR3 is 15 residues long. Trimming left V 2 bases short and J 0 bases short, with 9 bases between. The CDR3 loop is CASSLISRSTDTQYF. The CDR3 bases are TGTGCCAGCAGTTTAATTTCGCGGAGCACAGATACGCAGTATTTT.

The J gene is TRBJ1-2, the V gene TRBV12-3 or TRBV12-4; 7 bases map to TRBD1. The CDR3 length is 13 residues. Germline trimming cut 8 bases from V and 6 bases from J; bases unmatched to any gene: 9. CDR3 in amino acids: CASRRQGRNGYTF. For the CDR3, the DNA is TGTGCCAGCCGCCGACAGGGTCGGAATGGCTACACCTTC.

In its sample, this clonotype was seen many times. This chain joins TRBV11-2 and TRBJ2-1, with a weak D call TRBD1 (5 bases). V was cut by 5 bases and J by 0 bases, with 17 bases left in between. The V gene's germline CDR1 is SGHAT and CDR2 FQNNGV. The CDR3 is 17 amino acids. The CDR3 DNA reads as TGTGCCAGCAGCCCCAATAGGGGCTATATCTCCTACAATGAGCAGTTCTTC. Translated: CASSPNRGYISYNEQFF.

Only a few counts were recorded for this clonotype. V is TRBV20-1 and J is TRBJ1-5; 7 positions match TRBD1. The V gene end was trimmed by 8 bases and the J gene end by 2 bases; junction bases not matched to a gene: 3. The CDR3 loop spans 12 amino acids. Germline V gene lookup returns CDR1 DFQATT and CDR2 SNEGSKA (reference sequence). The CDR3 reads CSIGTGNQPQHF. DNA for the CDR3: TGCAGTATAGGGACAGGCAATCAGCCCCAGCATTTT.

The table lists this clonotype with many counts. CDR3 in amino acids: CASSPRLANNEQFF. The CDR3 region has the DNA TGTGCCAGCTCACCACGGCTAGCGAACAATGAGCAGTTCTTC. The chain couples TRBV18 to TRBJ2-1; TRBD2 is a possible D gene (6 bases). CDR3 length: 14 residues. Trimming shortened V by 1 base and J by 5 bases, and 9 bases separated the two germline ends. Germline CDR1 is KGHSH and CDR2 is LQKENI.

The sample holds a few counts of this clonotype. V gene TRBV2 combines with J gene TRBJ2-1; unclear D gene. V dropped 3 bases and J dropped 7 bases, with 7 bases sitting between them. Looked up from germline, CDR1 is SNHLY and CDR2 is FYNNEI. CDR3 length: 12 amino acids. CDR3 nucleotides: TGTGCCAGCAGTGACGTTGGGAATGAGCAGTTCTTC. As protein: CASSDVGNEQFF.

The genes are TRBV7-3 and TRBJ2-1; 11 nucleotides agree with TRBD1. The trim removed 5 bases at V and 9 bases at J, leaving 12 bases unmatched. The CDR3 runs to 16 residues. Per germline, CDR1 SGHTA and CDR2 FQGTGA. The CDR3 bases are TGTGCCAGCAGCAGCGGGCGGGACAGGGGGTTTACTGAGCAGTTCTTC. Protein product: CASSSGRDRGFTEQFF.

This clonotype was seen a handful of times. The V call is TRBV5-6, the J call TRBJ1-2; D uncertain. Germline V gene lookup returns CDR1 SGHDT and CDR2 YYEEEE. The CDR3 extends over 12 amino acids. Trimming removed 4 bases from V and 7 bases from J, with 11 bases in between. For the CDR3, the DNA is TGTGCCAGCAGCCCAAGACGTGGTGGCTACACCTTC. Protein: CASSPRRGGYTF.

About this clonotype: This may stem from a read error, because a much larger clone lies one nucleotide away. V gene TRBV20-1 combines with J gene TRBJ2-5; 7 nucleotides match TRBD2. The CDR3 has 13 residues. The V gene's germline CDR1 is DFQATT and CDR2 SNEGSKA (reference sequence). The CDR3 coding sequence is TGCAGTGCGGGGACTACGTACCAACAGACCCAGTACTTC. It encodes CSAGTTYQQTQYF.

V and J are TRBV6-2 or TRBV6-3 and TRBJ2-5, with 8 bases fitting TRBD1. With 6 bases clipped from V and 1 base from J, the junction kept 10 bases outside the gene matches. Germline-derived CDR1 and CDR2 are MNHEY and SVGEGT. This CDR3 region has 16 residues. The DNA of the CDR3 is TGTGCCAGCAGCTATTACTCAGGGACAGGCCAAGAGACCCAGTACTTC. Its translation: CASSYYSGTGQETQYF.

Many counts were recorded for this clonotype. DNA of the CDR3: TGTGCCAGCAGCCCCTTACTAGGATTTGGAGAGACCCAGTACTTC. Amino acid sequence: CASSPLLGFGETQYF. This chain joins TRBV7-9 and TRBJ2-5; D possibly corresponds to TRBD2 (5 bases). CDR1 SEHNR and CDR2 FQNEAQ come from the germline V gene (reference sequence). V shed 5 bases and J shed 4 bases, with 17 bases lying between them. The CDR3 runs to 15 residues.

This clonotype was seen at least ten times. The V gene is TRBV11-3, the J gene TRBJ2-1; 7 positions match TRBD2. Germline loops: CDR1 SGHNT, CDR2 YENEEA. V lost 8 bases to trimming and J lost 7 bases; unmatched junction nucleotides: 5. The CDR3 has 12 amino acids. The chain's CDR3 is CASAGTMNEQFF. CDR3 bases: TGTGCCAGCGCCGGGACTATGAATGAGCAGTTCTTC.

This clonotype was detected a few times. The chain is built from TRBV20-1 and TRBJ2-2, with D possibly called TRBD1 or TRBD2 (5 bases each). This CDR3 is built from 16 residues. The V end lost 0 bases, the J end lost 0 bases, and 11 bases lay between the germline ends. Germline CDR1 is DFQATT and CDR2 is SNEGSKA (reference sequence). The CDR3 reads CSAREGPSANTGELFF. CDR3 in DNA: TGCAGTGCTAGAGAGGGACCCTCCGCGAACACCGGGGAGCTGTTTTTT.